The 24 T cell receptor beta chains reported below all come from one sample, sequenced in a study of blood T cell repertoires in COVID-19. Here immunoSEQ multiplex PCR was the method, and the copy in TCRdb shows in-frame clones only, minus some. The profile covers about 410,000 clones, with over 75% appearing a single time and roughly 1.6% taken by the ten largest. Sequencing was carried out using peripheral blood. The receptors stem from a woman aged 35 to 49 with COVID-19, enrolled during active disease.

This clone was counted a few times. The V call is TRBV7-2, the J call TRBJ1-2, with D unclear. In germline, CDR1 is SGHTA, CDR2 FQGNSA. The V gene lost 2 bases and the J gene lost 3 bases, with 7 bases spanning the gap. The CDR3 consists of 13 residues. The CDR3 here is CASSLYGDYGYTF. CDR3 DNA sequence: TGTGCCAGCAGCTTATACGGAGACTATGGCTACACCTTC.

The chain couples TRBV30 to TRBJ1-1; 8 bases align to TRBD1. CDR3 length: 15 residues. The V and J ends lost 1 base and 7 bases, in that order; junction bases with no gene match: 11. Germline lookup yields CDR1 GTSNPN and CDR2 SVGIG (reference sequence). The chain's CDR3 is CAWSDLNRGKSEAFF. In nucleotides, the CDR3 is TGTGCCTGGAGTGACCTGAACAGGGGGAAGAGTGAAGCTTTCTTT. Combining the CDR3 with reference TRBV30 and TRBJ1-1 gives the whole variable domain SQTIHQWPATLVQPVGSPLSLECTVEGTSNPNLYWYRQAAGRGLQLLFYSVGIGQISSEVPQNLSASRPQDRQFILSSKKLLLSDSGFYLCAWSDLNRGKSEAFFGQGTRLTVV.

The chain has TRBV7-3 and TRBJ1-1, with D perhaps TRBD1 (5 bases). This CDR3 comprises 15 residues. V was trimmed by 1 base and J by 1 base, leaving 10 bases between them. CDR1 and CDR2 from the germline V gene are SGHTA and FQGTGA. This CDR3 reads CASSLRPGQNTEAFF. The CDR3 region has the DNA TGTGCCAGCAGCTTAAGACCCGGACAGAACACTGAAGCTTTCTTT.

This sequence joins TRBV27 and TRBJ2-2; D is uncertain. There are 15 residues in the CDR3. Germline CDR1 reads MNHEY; CDR2 reads SMNVEV (reference sequence). V gave up 3 bases and J gave up 4 bases, with 12 bases separating them. The CDR3 region has the DNA TGTGCCAGCAGTTTTGCGCCCTTTAGCACCGGGGAGCTGTTTTTT. Translating it yields CASSFAPFSTGELFF.

V is TRBV4-3 and J is TRBJ1-1; a weak D match, TRBD1 (5 bases). Trimming pared 0 bases from V and 10 bases from J, leaving 12 bases between. Germline CDR1 LGHNA, CDR2 YSLEER. The CDR3 loop spans 13 amino acids. CDR3 amino acids: CASSQDGTIGAFF. CDR3 sequence (DNA): TGCGCCAGCAGCCAAGATGGGACTATAGGAGCTTTCTTT.

About this clone itself: Distinct nucleotide sequences in the sample also encode this CDR3. The chain couples TRBV19 to TRBJ1-5; TRBD1 aligns across 7 bases. J lost 1 base, V lost 6 bases, and 3 bases had no gene match. The germline CDR1 and CDR2 sequences are LNHDA and SQIVND (reference sequence). The CDR3 has 14 amino acids. The CDR3: CASSLQGSNQPQHF. For the CDR3, the DNA is TGTGCCAGTAGCCTACAGGGGAGCAATCAGCCCCAGCATTTT. Full variable domain (remainder filled in from reference TRBV19 and TRBJ1-5): DGGITQSPKYLFRKEGQNVTLSCEQNLNHDAMYWYRQDPGQGLRLIYYSQIVNDFQKGDIAEGYSVSREKKESFPLTVTSAQKNPTAFYLCASSLQGSNQPQHFGDGTRLSIL.

The chain carries TRBV9 and TRBJ2-1; a weak D match, TRBD2 (6 bases). The CDR3 has 14 amino acids. CDR1 is SGDLS, CDR2 YYNGEE, per germline. V shed 1 base and J shed 7 bases, with 12 bases lying between them. CDR3 protein: CASSVLLAENEQFF. The CDR3 region has the DNA TGTGCCAGCAGCGTATTACTAGCCGAGAATGAGCAGTTCTTC.

The chain is built from TRBV7-2 and TRBJ2-2, with D possibly matching TRBD2 (5 bases). V lost 2 bases to trimming and J lost 4 bases, with 14 bases between them. The CDR3 runs 16 residues. The germline gives CDR1 SGHTA, CDR2 FQGNSA. CDR3 coding DNA: TGTGCCAGCAGCTTATTCCGGGGTATTGGCACCGGGGAGCTGTTTTTT. The encoded protein is CASSLFRGIGTGELFF.

The chain joins TRBV18 to TRBJ1-1; D gene uncertain. Germline V gene lookup returns CDR1 KGHSH and CDR2 LQKENI. CDR3 length: 15 amino acids. Trimming pared 6 bases from V and 4 bases from J, leaving 18 bases between. CDR3 in amino acids: CASSATATRGTEAFF. The DNA of the CDR3 is TGTGCCAGCTCTGCAACGGCGACTCGGGGCACTGAAGCTTTCTTT.

The rearrangement links TRBV14 to TRBJ1-1; D not resolved. V was shortened by 0 bases and J by 6 bases, with 20 bases between the two germline ends. This CDR3 contains 17 residues. CDR1 SGHDN and CDR2 FVKESK come from the germline V gene. The CDR3 loop is CASSQDSGQIPPAEAFF. The CDR3 DNA reads TGTGCCAGCAGCCAAGATTCTGGCCAGATCCCCCCCGCTGAAGCTTTCTTT.

The chain uses TRBV6-5 and TRBJ1-1; TRBD1 matches 9 bases. The trim removed 7 bases at V and 5 bases at J, leaving 8 bases unmatched. The CDR3 extends over 14 amino acids. Germline V gives CDR1 MNHEY, CDR2 SVGAGI. The CDR3 spells CASNQGQGRTEAFF. CDR3 DNA sequence: TGTGCCAGCAACCAGGGACAGGGTAGGACTGAAGCTTTCTTT.

The rearrangement links TRBV13 to TRBJ2-2; D remains ambiguous. There are 13 residues in the CDR3. Germline V gene data show CDR1 as PRHDT and CDR2 as FYEKMQ (reference sequence). Trimming removed 3 bases from V and 7 bases from J, with 9 bases in between. CDR3 DNA sequence: TGTGCCAGCAGCTTCCGGCTAGGCGGGGAGCTGTTTTTT. Protein product: CASSFRLGGELFF.

This clone was recorded only once. The chain joins TRBV6-4 to TRBJ2-7; D remains ambiguous. The CDR3 loop spans 13 amino acids. Between the trimmed V and J ends, which lost 2 bases and 2 bases, there was a span of 7 bases. CDR1 is MRHNA, CDR2 SNTAGT, per germline. CDR3 amino acids: CASSDLHTYEQYF. CDR3 nucleotides: TGTGCCAGCAGTGACCTCCACACCTACGAGCAGTACTTC.

The V call is TRBV7-3, the J call TRBJ2-4; D perhaps matches TRBD2 (7 bases). Trimming took 5 bases from V and 6 from J, leaving 17 bases between them. The germline CDR1 and CDR2 sequences are SGHTA and FQGTGA. The CDR3 consists of 15 residues. Here the CDR3 reads CASSLSGGPTNIQYF. CDR3 nucleotides: TGTGCCAGCAGCCTGTCCGGGGGGCCCACAAACATTCAGTACTTC.

This chain connects TRBV28 to TRBJ1-6; 7 nucleotides line up with TRBD1. This CDR3 is 18 amino acids long. Germline V lookup: CDR1 MDHEN, CDR2 SYDVKM. V trimming: 4 bases; J trimming: 8 bases; junction bases outside the gene matches: 17. CDR3 in DNA: TGTGCCAGCAGTTCACACAGGGGACGCGGCCGATCGGATTCACCCCTCCACTTT. Amino acid sequence: CASSSHRGRGRSDSPLHF.

This sequence joins TRBV19 and TRBJ1-2, with D maybe TRBD1 (6 bases). Germline CDR1 LNHDA, CDR2 SQIVND (reference sequence). V dropped 2 bases and J dropped 1 base, with 8 bases sitting between them. There are 14 residues in the CDR3. For the CDR3, the DNA is TGTGCCAGTAGTATATACAGGGATAACTATGGCTACACCTTC. Translating it yields CASSIYRDNYGYTF. The full variable domain, rest sourced from reference TRBV19 and TRBJ1-2, is DGGITQSPKYLFRKEGQNVTLSCEQNLNHDAMYWYRQDPGQGLRLIYYSQIVNDFQKGDIAEGYSVSREKKESFPLTVTSAQKNPTAFYLCASSIYRDNYGYTFGSGTRLTVV.

The chain joins TRBV18 to TRBJ2-1; tentative D call: TRBD1 (5 bases). With 4 bases removed from V and 7 bases from J, the gap between germline ends came to 8 bases. Per the germline V gene, CDR1 is KGHSH and CDR2 is LQKENI. The CDR3 totals 12 residues. CDR3: CASSQGQNEQFF. In DNA form, the CDR3 reads TGTGCCAGCTCACAGGGGCAAAATGAGCAGTTCTTC.

The chain carries TRBV28 and TRBJ2-5; 10 bases are a match to TRBD1. The CDR3 sequence is 16 residues long. V lost 2 bases to trimming and J lost 4 bases; unmatched junction nucleotides: 7. Germline CDR1 MDHEN, CDR2 SYDVKM. The CDR3 sequence is CASSLPGTGVGETQYF. In DNA form, the CDR3 reads TGTGCCAGCAGTTTACCAGGGACAGGGGTAGGAGAGACCCAGTACTTC.

The sample holds one count of this clone. J is TRBJ1-1 and V is TRBV4-3, with 7 bases identical to TRBD1. CDR3 length equals 15 residues. J was trimmed by 0 bases and V by 0 bases; bases with no gene match: 1. In germline, CDR1 is LGHNA, CDR2 YSLEER. The CDR3 region is CASSQDQGVNTEAFF. The CDR3 DNA is TGCGCCAGCAGCCAAGATCAGGGGGTGAACACTGAAGCTTTCTTT.

The genes are TRBV4-3 and TRBJ1-2; D call uncertain. Germline V gene sequence: CDR1 LGHNA, CDR2 YSLEER. The V end was cut by 0 bases, the J end by 4 bases, with 9 bases between. The length of the CDR3 is 14 residues. The CDR3 DNA reads TGCGCCAGCAGCCAAGATAGAGTCCGCTATGGCTACACCTTC. This sequence encodes CASSQDRVRYGYTF.

The J gene is TRBJ2-5, the V gene TRBV18; TRBD1 aligns across 10 bases. Per germline, CDR1 KGHSH and CDR2 LQKENI. There are 15 residues in the CDR3. V shed 3 bases, J shed 7 bases, and the junction held 8 bases outside the gene matches. The CDR3: CASSPGQGPPGTQYF. DNA of the CDR3: TGTGCCAGCTCACCGGGACAGGGGCCCCCGGGGACCCAGTACTTC.

The V gene is TRBV27, the J gene TRBJ1-5; no reliable D call. The CDR3 runs 17 residues. V shed 5 bases and J shed 0 bases, with 17 bases lying between them. Germline V CDR1 and CDR2: MNHEY, SMNVEV (reference sequence). DNA of the CDR3: TGTGCCAGCAGTCCACGGACGAGGGTTTATAGCAATCAGCCCCAGCATTTT. This translates into CASSPRTRVYSNQPQHF.

The chain links TRBV5-4 to TRBJ2-1, with a weak D call TRBD1 (5 bases). With 0 bases removed from V and 0 bases from J, the gap between germline ends came to 7 bases. Germline values: CDR1 SGHNT, CDR2 YYREEE (reference sequence). The CDR3 loop spans 15 amino acids. CDR3 sequence reads: CASSLGQTSYNEQFF. The CDR3 coding sequence is TGTGCCAGCAGCTTGGGACAGACCTCCTACAATGAGCAGTTCTTC.

This clone was observed a handful of times. The V and J genes are TRBV19 and TRBJ1-5; 7 positions agree with TRBD1. The CDR3 runs 16 residues. Germline loops: CDR1 LNHDA, CDR2 SQIVND (reference sequence). The ends lost 2 bases at V and 6 bases at J; junction bases unmatched: 10. In nucleotides, the CDR3 is TGTGCCAGTAGTATACAAGGGGGCGCGGGAGGTCAGCCCCAGCATTTT. Translation: CASSIQGGAGGQPQHF.